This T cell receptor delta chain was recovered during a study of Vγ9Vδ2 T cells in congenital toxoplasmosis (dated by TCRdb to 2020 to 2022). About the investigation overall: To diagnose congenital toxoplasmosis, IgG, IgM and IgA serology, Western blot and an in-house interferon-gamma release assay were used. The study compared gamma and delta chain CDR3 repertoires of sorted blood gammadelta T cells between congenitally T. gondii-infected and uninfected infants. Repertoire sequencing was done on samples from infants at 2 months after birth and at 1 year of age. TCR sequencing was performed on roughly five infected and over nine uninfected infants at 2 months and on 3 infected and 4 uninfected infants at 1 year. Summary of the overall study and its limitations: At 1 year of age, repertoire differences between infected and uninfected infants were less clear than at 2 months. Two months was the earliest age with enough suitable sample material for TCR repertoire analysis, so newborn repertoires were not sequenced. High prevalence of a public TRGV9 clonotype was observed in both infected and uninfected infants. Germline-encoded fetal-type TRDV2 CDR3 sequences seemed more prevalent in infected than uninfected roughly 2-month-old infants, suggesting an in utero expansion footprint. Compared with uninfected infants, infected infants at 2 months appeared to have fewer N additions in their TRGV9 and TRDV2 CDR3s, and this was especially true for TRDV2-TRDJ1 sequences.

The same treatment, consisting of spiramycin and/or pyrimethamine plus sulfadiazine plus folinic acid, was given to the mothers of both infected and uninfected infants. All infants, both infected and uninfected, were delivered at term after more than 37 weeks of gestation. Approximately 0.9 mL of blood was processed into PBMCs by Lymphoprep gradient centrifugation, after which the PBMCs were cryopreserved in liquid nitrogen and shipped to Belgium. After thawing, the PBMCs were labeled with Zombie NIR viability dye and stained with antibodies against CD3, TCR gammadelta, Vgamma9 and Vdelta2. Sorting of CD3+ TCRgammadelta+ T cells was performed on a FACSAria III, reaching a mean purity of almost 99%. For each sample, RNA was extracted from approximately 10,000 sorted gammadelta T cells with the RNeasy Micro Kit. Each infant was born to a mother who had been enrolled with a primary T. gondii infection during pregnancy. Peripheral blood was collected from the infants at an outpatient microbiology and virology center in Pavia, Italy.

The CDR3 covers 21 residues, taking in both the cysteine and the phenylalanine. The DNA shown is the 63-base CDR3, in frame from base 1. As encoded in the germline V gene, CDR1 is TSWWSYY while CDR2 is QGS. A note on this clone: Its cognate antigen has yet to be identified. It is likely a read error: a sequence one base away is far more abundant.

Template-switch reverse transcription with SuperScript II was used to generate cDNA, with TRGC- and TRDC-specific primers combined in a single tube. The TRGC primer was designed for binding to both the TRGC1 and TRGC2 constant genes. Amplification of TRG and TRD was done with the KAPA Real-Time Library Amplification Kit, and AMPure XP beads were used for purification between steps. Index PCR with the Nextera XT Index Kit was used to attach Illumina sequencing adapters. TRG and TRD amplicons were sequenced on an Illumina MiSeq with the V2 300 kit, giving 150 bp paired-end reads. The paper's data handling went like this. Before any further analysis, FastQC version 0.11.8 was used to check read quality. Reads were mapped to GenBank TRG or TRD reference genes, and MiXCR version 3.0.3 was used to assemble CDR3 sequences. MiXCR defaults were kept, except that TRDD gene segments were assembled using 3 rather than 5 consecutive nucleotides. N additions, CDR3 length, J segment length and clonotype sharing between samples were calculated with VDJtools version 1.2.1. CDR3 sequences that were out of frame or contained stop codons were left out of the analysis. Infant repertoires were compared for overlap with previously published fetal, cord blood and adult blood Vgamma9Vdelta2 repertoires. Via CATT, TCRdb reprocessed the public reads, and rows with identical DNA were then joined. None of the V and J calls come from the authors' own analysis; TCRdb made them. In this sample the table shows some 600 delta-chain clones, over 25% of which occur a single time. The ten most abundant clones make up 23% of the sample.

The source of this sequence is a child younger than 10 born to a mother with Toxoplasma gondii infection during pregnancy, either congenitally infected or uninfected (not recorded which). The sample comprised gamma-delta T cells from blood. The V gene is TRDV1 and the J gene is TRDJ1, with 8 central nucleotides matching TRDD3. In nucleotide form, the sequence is TGTGCTCTTGGGGAAAAGACAATCCCCACGTACTGGGGGTTTTCCACCGATAAACTCACCTTT. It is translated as CALGEKTIPTYWGFSTDKLTF.